This T cell receptor (beta chain) appears in the sequencing data of a study of patients and donors after allogeneic stem cell transplantation. This CDR3 has 15 residues. Germline V gene data show CDR1 as GTSNPN and CDR2 as SVGIG (reference sequence). V shed 1 base and J shed 3 bases, with 16 bases lying between them. TCRdb called the RT-PCR reads again in MiXCR, with one record for every CDR3 protein. The sample has 400,000 to 450,000 distinct CDR3 sequences; 16% are singletons. Material: blood, either unsorted or a sorted T cell fraction (not recorded which). The sequence was collected from a human donor who was either an allogeneic HSCT recipient or a stem cell or donor lymphocyte infusion donor (not recorded which). It is not recorded whose cells these are; they may come from a transplant donor. The chain is built from TRBV30 and TRBJ2-7; tentatively, D is TRBD1 (5 bases). CDR3 residues: CAWSGILGHLYEQYF. The CDR3 coding sequence is TGTGCCTGGAGTGGGATATTAGGACACCTCTACGAGCAGTACTTC.